The present TCR beta chain was sequenced within a study of T cells in Graves' hyperthyroidism and ophthalmopathy. A few counts support this clonotype. TCR beta CDR3 sequences were amplified from RNA transcripts. The study used the HTBI primer set for a first-round RT-PCR of the TCR CDR3. TCRdb passed the multiplex PCR reads through MiXCR, listing each CDR3 protein once. The sample lists fewer than 850,000 distinct CDR3 sequences, around 16% occurring once. Germline V gene lookup returns CDR1 ENHRY and CDR2 SYGVKD. Deletions cut 2 bases from V and 2 bases from J, with 6 bases between. CDR3 length: 13 residues.

The source material was blood. The clonotype was recovered from a man aged 50-59 years with Graves' hyperthyroidism. The gene calls are TRBV10-3 and TRBJ1-2; maybe TRBD1 (6 bases). The CDR3 nucleotides are TGTGCCATCAGTGAGGGACAGAACTATGGCTACACCTTC. This codes for CAISEGQNYGYTF.